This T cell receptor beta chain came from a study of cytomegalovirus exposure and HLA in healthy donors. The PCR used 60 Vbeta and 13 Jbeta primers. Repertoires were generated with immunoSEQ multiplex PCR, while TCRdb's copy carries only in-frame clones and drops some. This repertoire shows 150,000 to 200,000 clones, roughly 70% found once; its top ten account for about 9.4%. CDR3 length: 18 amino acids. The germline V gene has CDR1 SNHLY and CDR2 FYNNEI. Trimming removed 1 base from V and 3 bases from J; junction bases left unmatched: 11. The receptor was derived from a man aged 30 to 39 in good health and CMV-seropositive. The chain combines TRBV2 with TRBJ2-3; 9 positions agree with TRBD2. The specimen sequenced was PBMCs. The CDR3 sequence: CASSEEPSGILSTDTQYF. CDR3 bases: TGTGCCAGCAGTGAAGAGCCTAGCGGGATCCTATCAACAGATACGCAGTATTTT.